This is a list of T cell receptor beta chains from one sample in a study of T cell repertoires in cytomegalovirus infection. Antigens for these TCRs are unknown. TCRdb re-called the reads with MiXCR, one entry per CDR3 protein. This table holds hundreds of thousands of distinct CDR3 sequences, 30% to 35% found once. The sample in question was cultured PBMCs, obtained from culture after CMV antigen stimulation. All receptors come from a human donor in good health (CMV status not recorded). Some clones in this sample may be carry-over from other donors' samples. The CDR3 runs from the conserved cysteine through the conserved F or W. D genes are given only for firm matches. Clone size is shown for a subset of rows, as once, few, many or a class of expanded clone.

size | D | J | V | DNA | CDR3
- | - | TRBJ2-1 | TRBV6-5 | TGTGCCAGCAGTTACACCCTTCCCGGGAGAACAAATGAGCAGTTCTTC | CASSYTLPGRTNEQFF
few | - | TRBJ2-3 | TRBV19 | TGTGCCAGTAGTACTCACCCGGGTAACCAGGCACCGCAGTATTTT | CASSTHPGNQAPQYF
many | - | TRBJ1-5 | TRBV7-2 | TGTGCCAGCAGCTTAGGGGGGGCGGGGAGCAATCAGCCCCAGCATTTT | CASSLGGAGSNQPQHF
many | - | TRBJ2-1 | TRBV7-2 | TGTGCCAGCAGCTTAGGCTCCAGCGCTAGCTCCTACAATGAGCAGTTCTTC | CASSLGSSASSYNEQFF
- | - | TRBJ1-6 | TRBV25-1 | TGTGCCAGCGAGAAGGGGGGTCTCTCCTATAATTCACCCCTCCACTTT | CASEKGGLSYNSPLHF
- | - | TRBJ2-3 | TRBV6-5 | TGTGCCACCGGGCGGGGCCCTGGTAGCACAGATACGCAGTATTTT | CATGRGPGSTDTQYF
few | - | TRBJ1-1 | TRBV27 | TGTGCCAGCACCCTGGACCCTGGTGCCACTGAAGCTTTCTTT | CASTLDPGATEAFF
few | TRBD2 | TRBJ2-3 | TRBV19 | TGTGCCAGTAGTCACGCGACTAGCGGGATAGCAGATACGCAGTATTTT | CASSHATSGIADTQYF
few | TRBD2 | TRBJ2-1 | TRBV9 | TGTGCCAGCAGCGGTAGCGGGAGGGGGCAGTTCTTC | CASSGSGRGQFF
- | - | TRBJ2-2 | TRBV19 | TGTGCCAGTAGTCCCACGTGGCAGAACACCGGGGAGCTGTTTTTT | CASSPTWQNTGELFF
many | TRBD1 | TRBJ1-2 | TRBV7-2 | TGTGCCAGCAGCTCCTCCGGACAGGGGATTGGCTACACCTTC | CASSSSGQGIGYTF
- | TRBD2 | TRBJ2-1 | TRBV7-2 | TGTGCCAGCAGCTTAGTGGTTAGCGGGAGGGATAATGAGCAGTTCTTC | CASSLVVSGRDNEQFF
few | TRBD2 | TRBJ2-6 | TRBV10-3 | TGTGCCATCAGTGTGAGCGGGAAGGGGGCCAACGTCCTGACTTTC | CAISVSGKGANVLTF
- | - | TRBJ1-4 | TRBV20-1 | TGCAGTGCTAGGCCGAGTTTGGGGGAAAAACTGTTTTTT | CSARPSLGEKLFF
many | TRBD2 | TRBJ2-1 | TRBV5-1 | TGCGCCAGCAGCTTACGCCCTACCGGGACTAGCGGGAGTGAAGGTGAGCAGTTCTTC | CASSLRPTGTSGSEGEQFF
- | - | TRBJ2-1 | TRBV6-6 | TGTGCCAGCAGAGGGGTGTTAGGGACAAGGGAAAACAATGAGCAGTTCTTC | CASRGVLGTRENNEQFF
- | TRBD1 | TRBJ2-3 | TRBV4-1 | TGCGCCAGCAGCCCTGCTGCCGACAGGGCTATGACAGATACGCAGTATTTT | CASSPAADRAMTDTQYF
- | - | TRBJ2-1 | TRBV7-2 | TGTGCCAGCATCCTCAGCGGTGAGCAGTTCTTC | CASILSGEQFF
many | - | TRBJ1-6 | TRBV7-2 | TGTGCCAGCAGCTTGGGATGGCAGGGTCTCGTTTCACCCCTCCACTTT | CASSLGWQGLVSPLHF
- | - | TRBJ2-1 | TRBV6-2/TRBV6-3 | TGTGCCAGCAGTTACCCCACCCCTAGGGTCAATGAGCAGTTCTTC | CASSYPTPRVNEQFF
- | TRBD1 | TRBJ1-5 | TRBV28 | TGTGCCAGCAGTTTCACCGACAGGGACAATCAGCCCCAGCATTTT | CASSFTDRDNQPQHF
- | - | TRBJ2-3 | TRBV5-1 | TGCGCCAGCAGCTTGCACGGACAGACAGATACGCAGTATTTT | CASSLHGQTDTQYF
few | TRBD2 | TRBJ2-3 | TRBV6-5 | TGTGCCAGCACCCTCCTTGGGGTAGCGGGTAGCACAGATACGCAGTATTTT | CASTLLGVAGSTDTQYF
- | TRBD2 | TRBJ2-2 | TRBV19 | TGTGCCAGCAGTATACCCCTAGCGGGAGGCACCGGGGAGCTGTTTTTT | CASSIPLAGGTGELFF
- | - | TRBJ1-6 | TRBV11-2 | TGTGCCAGCAGGAAGGACAGTCCTCGCTCACCCCTCCACTTT | CASRKDSPRSPLHF
- | - | TRBJ2-3 | TRBV4-1 | TGCGCCAGCAGTAGGGGTCCCTCTTCCGATACGCAGTATTTT | CASSRGPSSDTQYF